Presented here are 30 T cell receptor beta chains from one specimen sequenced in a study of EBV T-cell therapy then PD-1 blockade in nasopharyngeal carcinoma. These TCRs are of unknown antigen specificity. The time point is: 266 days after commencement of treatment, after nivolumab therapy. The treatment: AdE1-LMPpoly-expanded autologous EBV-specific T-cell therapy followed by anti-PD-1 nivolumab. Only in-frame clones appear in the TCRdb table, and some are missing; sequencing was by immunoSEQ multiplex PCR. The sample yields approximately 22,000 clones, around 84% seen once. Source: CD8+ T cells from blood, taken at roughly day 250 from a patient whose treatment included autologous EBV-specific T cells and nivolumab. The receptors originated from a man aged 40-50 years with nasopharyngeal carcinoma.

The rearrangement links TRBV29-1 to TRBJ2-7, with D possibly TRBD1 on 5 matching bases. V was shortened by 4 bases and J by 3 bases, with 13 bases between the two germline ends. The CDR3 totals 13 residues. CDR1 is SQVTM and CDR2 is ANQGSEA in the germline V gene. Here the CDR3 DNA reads TGCAGCGTTGTTCAGGGCCCCTTCTACGAGCAGTACTTC. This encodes CSVVQGPFYEQYF.

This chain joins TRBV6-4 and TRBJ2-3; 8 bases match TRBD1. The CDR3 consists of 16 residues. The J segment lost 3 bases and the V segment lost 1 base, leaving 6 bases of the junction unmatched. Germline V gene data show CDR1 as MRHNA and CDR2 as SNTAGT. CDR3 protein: CASSDFTGGGTDTQYF. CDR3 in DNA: TGTGCCAGCAGTGACTTCACAGGGGGTGGAACAGATACGCAGTATTTT.

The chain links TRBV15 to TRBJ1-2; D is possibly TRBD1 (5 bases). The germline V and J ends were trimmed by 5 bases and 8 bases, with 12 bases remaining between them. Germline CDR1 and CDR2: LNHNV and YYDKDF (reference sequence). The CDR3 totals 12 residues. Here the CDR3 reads CATSVLGAGYTF. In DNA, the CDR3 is TGTGCCACCAGCGTCCTTGGGGCAGGCTACACCTTC. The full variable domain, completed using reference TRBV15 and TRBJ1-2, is DAMVIQNPRYQVTQFGKPVTLSCSQTLNHNVMYWYQQKSSQAPKLLFHYYDKDFNNEADTPDNFQSRRPNTSFCFLDIRSPGLGDTAMYLCATSVLGAGYTFGSGTRLTVV.

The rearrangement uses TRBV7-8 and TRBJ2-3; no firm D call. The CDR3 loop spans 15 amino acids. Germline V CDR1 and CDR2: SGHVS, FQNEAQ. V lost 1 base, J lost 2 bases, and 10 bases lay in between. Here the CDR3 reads CASSLVAGPTDTQYF. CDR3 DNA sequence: TGTGCCAGCAGCTTAGTCGCAGGCCCCACAGATACGCAGTATTTT.

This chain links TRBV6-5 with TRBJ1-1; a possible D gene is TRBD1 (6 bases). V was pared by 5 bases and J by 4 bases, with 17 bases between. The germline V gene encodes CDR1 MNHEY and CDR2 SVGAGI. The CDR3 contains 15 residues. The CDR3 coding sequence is TGTGCCAGCAGTCCCAGGGGTGCGTATGGCACTGAAGCTTTCTTT. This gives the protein CASSPRGAYGTEAFF.

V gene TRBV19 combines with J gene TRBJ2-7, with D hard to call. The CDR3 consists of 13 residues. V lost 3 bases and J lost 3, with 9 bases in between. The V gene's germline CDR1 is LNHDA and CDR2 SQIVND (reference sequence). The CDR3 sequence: CASSIGWGYEQYF. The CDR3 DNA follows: TGTGCCAGTAGTATTGGTTGGGGCTACGAGCAGTACTTC.

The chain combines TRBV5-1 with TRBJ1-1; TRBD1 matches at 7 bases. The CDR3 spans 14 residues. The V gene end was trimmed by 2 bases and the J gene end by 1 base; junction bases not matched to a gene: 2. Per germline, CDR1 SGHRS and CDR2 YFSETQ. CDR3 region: CASSFEGANTEAFF. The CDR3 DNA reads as TGCGCCAGCAGCTTCGAGGGGGCGAACACTGAAGCTTTCTTT.

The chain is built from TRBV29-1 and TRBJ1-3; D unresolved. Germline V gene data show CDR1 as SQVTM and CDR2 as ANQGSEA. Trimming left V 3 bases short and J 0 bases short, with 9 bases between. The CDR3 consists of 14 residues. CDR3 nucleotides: TGCAGCGTTGATTCGGGGATCTCTGGAAACACCATATATTTT. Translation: CSVDSGISGNTIYF.

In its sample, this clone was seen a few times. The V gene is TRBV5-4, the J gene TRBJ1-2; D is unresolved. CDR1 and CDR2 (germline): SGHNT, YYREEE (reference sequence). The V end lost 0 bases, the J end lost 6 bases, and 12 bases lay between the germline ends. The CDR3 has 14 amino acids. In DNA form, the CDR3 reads TGTGCCAGCAGCTTGGGAGACCCGGGGAATGGCTACACCTTC. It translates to CASSLGDPGNGYTF.

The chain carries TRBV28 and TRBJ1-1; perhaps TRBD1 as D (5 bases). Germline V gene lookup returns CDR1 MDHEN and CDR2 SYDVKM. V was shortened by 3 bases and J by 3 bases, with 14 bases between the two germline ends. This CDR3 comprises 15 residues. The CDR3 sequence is CASSFSGGGYTEAFF. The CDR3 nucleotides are TGTGCCAGCAGTTTCTCCGGGGGGGGATACACTGAAGCTTTCTTT.

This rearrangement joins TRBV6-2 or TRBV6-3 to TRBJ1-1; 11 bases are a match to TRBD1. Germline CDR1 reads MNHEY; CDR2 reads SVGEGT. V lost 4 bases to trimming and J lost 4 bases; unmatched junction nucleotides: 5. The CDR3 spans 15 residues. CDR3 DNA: TGTGCCAGCAGTTTCCCCGGGACAGGGGGCACTGAAGCTTTCTTT. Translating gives CASSFPGTGGTEAFF.

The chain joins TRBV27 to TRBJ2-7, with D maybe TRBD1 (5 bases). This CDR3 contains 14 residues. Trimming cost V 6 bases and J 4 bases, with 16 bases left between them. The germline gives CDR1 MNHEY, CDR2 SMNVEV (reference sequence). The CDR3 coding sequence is TGTGCCAGCAGAACGGTAGGGGCCGGGTACGAGCAGTACTTC. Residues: CASRTVGAGYEQYF.

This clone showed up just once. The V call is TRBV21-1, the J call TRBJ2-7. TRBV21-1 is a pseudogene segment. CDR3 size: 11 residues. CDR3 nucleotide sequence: TGTGCCAGCAGCAAAACCTACGAGCAGTACTTC. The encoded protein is CASSKTYEQYF.

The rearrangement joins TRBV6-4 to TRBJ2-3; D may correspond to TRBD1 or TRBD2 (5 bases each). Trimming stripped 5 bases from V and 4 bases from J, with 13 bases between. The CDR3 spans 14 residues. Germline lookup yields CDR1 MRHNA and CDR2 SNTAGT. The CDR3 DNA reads TGTGCCAGCAGTAAGGGGACCAATCCAGATACGCAGTATTTT. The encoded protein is CASSKGTNPDTQYF.

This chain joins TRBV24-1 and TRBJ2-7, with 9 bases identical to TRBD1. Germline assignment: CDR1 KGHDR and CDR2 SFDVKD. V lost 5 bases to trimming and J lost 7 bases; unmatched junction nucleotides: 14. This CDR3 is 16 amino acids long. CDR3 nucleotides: TGTGCCACCAGTGCTAGGACAGGGGCGAATTCCGGGGAGCAGTACTTC. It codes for CATSARTGANSGEQYF.

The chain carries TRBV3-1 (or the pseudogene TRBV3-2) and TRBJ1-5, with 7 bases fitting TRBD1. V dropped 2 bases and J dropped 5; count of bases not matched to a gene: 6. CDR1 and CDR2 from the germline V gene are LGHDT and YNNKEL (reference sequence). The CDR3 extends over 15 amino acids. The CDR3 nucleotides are TGTGCCAGCAGCCAATGGAACAGGGGTTATCAGCCCCAGCATTTT. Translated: CASSQWNRGYQPQHF.

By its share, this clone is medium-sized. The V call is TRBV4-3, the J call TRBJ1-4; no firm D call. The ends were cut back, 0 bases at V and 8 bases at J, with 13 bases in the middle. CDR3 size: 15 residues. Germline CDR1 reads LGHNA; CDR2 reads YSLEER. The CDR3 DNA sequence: TGCGCCAGCAGCCAAGAGGGTATAGAGGTCGAAAAACTGTTTTTT. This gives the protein CASSQEGIEVEKLFF.

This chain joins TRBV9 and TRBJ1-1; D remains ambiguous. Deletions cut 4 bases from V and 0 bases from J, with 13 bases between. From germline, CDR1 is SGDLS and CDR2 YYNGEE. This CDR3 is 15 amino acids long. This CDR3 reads CASSLRPDLNTEAFF. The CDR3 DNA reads TGTGCCAGCAGCCTCCGGCCGGATTTGAACACTGAAGCTTTCTTT.

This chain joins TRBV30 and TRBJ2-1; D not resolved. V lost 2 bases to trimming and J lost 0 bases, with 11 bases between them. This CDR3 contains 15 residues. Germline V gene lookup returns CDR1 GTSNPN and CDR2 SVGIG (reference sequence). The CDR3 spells CAWSQGSSSYNEQFF. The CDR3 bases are TGTGCCTGGAGTCAAGGGTCAAGCTCCTACAATGAGCAGTTCTTC. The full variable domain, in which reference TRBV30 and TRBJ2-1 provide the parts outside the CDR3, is SQTIHQWPATLVQPVGSPLSLECTVEGTSNPNLYWYRQAAGRGLQLLFYSVGIGQISSEVPQNLSASRPQDRQFILSSKKLLLSDSGFYLCAWSQGSSSYNEQFFGPGTRLTVL.

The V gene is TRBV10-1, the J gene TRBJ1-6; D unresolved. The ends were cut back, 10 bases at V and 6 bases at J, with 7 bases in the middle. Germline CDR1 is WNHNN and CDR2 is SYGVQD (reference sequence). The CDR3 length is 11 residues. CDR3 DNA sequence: TGCGCCAAGCAGCCTAATTCACCCCTCCACTTT. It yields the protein CAKQPNSPLHF.

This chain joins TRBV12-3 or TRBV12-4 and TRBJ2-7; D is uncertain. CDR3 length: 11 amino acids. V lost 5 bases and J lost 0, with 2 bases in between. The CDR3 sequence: CASSHSYEQYF. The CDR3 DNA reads TGTGCCAGCAGTCACTCCTACGAGCAGTACTTC.

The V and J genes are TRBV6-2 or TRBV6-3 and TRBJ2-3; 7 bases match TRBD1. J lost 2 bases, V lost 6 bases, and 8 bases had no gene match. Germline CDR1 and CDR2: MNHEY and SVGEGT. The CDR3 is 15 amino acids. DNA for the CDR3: TGTGCCAGCAGCACCGAGACAGGGCACACAGATACGCAGTATTTT. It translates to CASSTETGHTDTQYF.

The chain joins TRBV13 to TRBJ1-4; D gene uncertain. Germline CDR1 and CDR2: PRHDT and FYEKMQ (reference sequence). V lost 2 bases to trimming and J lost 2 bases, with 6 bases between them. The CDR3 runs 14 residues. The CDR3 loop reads CASSLYGTNEKLFF. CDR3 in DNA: TGTGCCAGCAGCTTATATGGTACTAATGAAAAACTGTTTTTT.

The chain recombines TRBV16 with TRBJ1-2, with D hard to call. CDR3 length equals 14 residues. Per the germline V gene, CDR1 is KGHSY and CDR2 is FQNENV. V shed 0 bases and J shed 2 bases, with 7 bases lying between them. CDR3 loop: CASSQSRVNYGYTF. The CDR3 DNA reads TGTGCCAGCAGCCAATCGAGAGTAAACTATGGCTACACCTTC.

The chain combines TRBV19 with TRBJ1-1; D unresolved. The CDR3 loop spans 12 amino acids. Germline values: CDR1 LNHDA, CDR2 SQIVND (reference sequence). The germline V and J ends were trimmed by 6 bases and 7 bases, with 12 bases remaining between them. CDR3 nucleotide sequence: TGTGCCAGTAGCCCCGACTGGGTTGAAGCTTTCTTT. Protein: CASSPDWVEAFF.

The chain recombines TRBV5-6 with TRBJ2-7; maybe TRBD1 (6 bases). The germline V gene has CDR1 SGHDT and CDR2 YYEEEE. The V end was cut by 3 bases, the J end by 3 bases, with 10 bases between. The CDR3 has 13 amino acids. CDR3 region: CASSSGTFYEQYF. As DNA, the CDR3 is TGTGCCAGCAGCTCCGGGACATTCTACGAGCAGTACTTC.

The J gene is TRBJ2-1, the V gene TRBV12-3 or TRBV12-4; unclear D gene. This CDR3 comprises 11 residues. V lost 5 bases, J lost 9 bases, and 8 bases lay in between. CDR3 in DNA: TGTGCCAGCAGTGGGAACACTGAGCAGTTCTTC. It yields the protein CASSGNTEQFF.

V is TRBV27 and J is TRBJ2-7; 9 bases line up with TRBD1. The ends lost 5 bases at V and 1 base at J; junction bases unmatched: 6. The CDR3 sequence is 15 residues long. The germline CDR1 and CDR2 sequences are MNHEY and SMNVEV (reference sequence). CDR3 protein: CASSLGTGRSYEQYF. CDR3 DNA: TGTGCCAGCAGTCTAGGGACAGGGAGATCCTACGAGCAGTACTTC.

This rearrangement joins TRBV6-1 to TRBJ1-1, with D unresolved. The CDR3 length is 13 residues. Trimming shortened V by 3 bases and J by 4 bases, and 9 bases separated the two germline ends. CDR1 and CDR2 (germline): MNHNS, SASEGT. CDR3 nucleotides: TGTGCCAGCAGTGAGTCTGTACTCACTGAAGCTTTCTTT. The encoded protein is CASSESVLTEAFF.

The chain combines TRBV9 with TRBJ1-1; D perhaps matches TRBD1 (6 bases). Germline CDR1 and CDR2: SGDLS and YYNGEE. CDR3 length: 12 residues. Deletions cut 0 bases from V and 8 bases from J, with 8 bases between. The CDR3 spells CASSVVRGEAFF. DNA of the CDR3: TGTGCCAGCAGCGTAGTCAGGGGCGAAGCTTTCTTT.